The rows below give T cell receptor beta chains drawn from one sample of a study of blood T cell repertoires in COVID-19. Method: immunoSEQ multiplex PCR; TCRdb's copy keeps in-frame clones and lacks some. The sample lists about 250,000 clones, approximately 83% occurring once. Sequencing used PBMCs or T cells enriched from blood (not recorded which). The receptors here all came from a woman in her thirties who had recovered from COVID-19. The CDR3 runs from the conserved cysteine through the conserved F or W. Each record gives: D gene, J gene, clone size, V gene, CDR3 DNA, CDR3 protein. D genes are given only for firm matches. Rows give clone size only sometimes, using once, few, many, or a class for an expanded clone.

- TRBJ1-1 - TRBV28 TGTGCCAGCAGTTTAGGGGAGGCTGAAGCTTTCTTT CASSLGEAEAFF
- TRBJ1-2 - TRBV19 TGTGCCAGTAGTCTCGGTTGGGCAGATGGCTACACCTTC CASSLGWADGYTF
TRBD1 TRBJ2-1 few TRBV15 TGTGCCACCAGCAGCTTACAGGGGGCGTCGAATGAGCAGTTCTTC CATSSLQGASNEQFF
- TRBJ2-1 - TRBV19 TGTGCCAGTAGTGTCGACGGGTACAATGAGCAGTTCTTC CASSVDGYNEQFF
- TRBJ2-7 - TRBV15 TGTGCCACCAGCAGAGAGGGGGGATTAGGGGCCTACGAGCAGTACTTC CATSREGGLGAYEQYF
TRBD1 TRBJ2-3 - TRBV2 TGTGCCAGCAGTGAAATGGGACAGGGGACAGATACGCAGTATTTT CASSEMGQGTDTQYF
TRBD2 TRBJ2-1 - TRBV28 TGTGCCAGCAGTTCGTCCGATTTGGGACTAGCGGGGGGGCGATGGAATGAGCAGTTCTTC CASSSSDLGLAGGRWNEQFF
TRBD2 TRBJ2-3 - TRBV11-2 TGTGCCAGCAGCTTAGTTCTAGCGGGAGGGAGGGCAGATACGCAGTATTTT CASSLVLAGGRADTQYF
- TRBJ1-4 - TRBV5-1 TGCGCCAGCAGCTTCGTGAGGGATGAAAAACTGTTTTTT CASSFVRDEKLFF
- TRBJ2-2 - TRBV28 TGTGCCAGCAGTTTCGAGCCAAAGGGGCACACCGGGGAGCTGTTTTTT CASSFEPKGHTGELFF
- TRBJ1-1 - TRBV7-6 TGTGCCAGCAGCTTAGGAGGCGGGAACACTGAAGCTTTCTTT CASSLGGGNTEAFF
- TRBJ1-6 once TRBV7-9 TGTGCCAGCAGCTTAGTGCCGACAGGATTGAATTCACCCCTCCACTTT CASSLVPTGLNSPLHF
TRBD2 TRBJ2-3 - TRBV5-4 TGTGCCAGCAGCCGGACTAGCGGGGGAGGGACAGATACGCAGTATTTT CASSRTSGGGTDTQYF
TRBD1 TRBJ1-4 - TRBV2 TGTGCCAGCACAGGGGGAAGAGAAAAACTGTTTTTT CASTGGREKLFF
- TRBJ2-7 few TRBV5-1 TGCGCCAGCAGCTTGGATTCAGGGTCCGACGAGCAGTACTTC CASSLDSGSDEQYF
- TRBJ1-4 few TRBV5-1 TGCGCCAGCAGCTGGAAACCTAGACCCGGGACTAATGAAAAACTGTTTTTT CASSWKPRPGTNEKLFF
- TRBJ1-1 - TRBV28 TGTGCCAGCAGTTCTCCGGGACTGGAACAGAACACTGAAGCTTTCTTT CASSSPGLEQNTEAFF
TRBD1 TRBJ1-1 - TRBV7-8 TGTGCCAGCAGCTTAGAGGGGCCCGGACAGGTCGGGAACACTGAAGCTTTCTTT CASSLEGPGQVGNTEAFF
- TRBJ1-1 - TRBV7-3 TGTGCCAGCGGATATGAGGTGAACACTGAAGCTTTCTTT CASGYEVNTEAFF
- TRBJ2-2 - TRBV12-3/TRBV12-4 TGTGCCAGCAGACTGTATAACACCGGGGAGCTGTTTTTT CASRLYNTGELFF
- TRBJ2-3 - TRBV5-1 TGCGCCAGCAGTGAAGTGGCGGGAACGCAGTATTTT CASSEVAGTQYF
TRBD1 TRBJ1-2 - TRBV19 TGTGCCAGTAGTACTCGGGACAGGGGGCTTAGTGGCTACACCTTC CASSTRDRGLSGYTF
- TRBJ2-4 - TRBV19 TGTGCCAGTAGTATAAGTTTTCGAGGCCTGGCCAAAAACATTCAGTACTTC CASSISFRGLAKNIQYF
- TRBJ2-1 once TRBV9 TGTGCCAGCAGCGTAGGAGGGCGTGCTGCCTACAATGAGCAGTTCTTC CASSVGGRAAYNEQFF
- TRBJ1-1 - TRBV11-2 TGTGCCAGCAGCTTAGTTTTCGGTTGGGGAGCTGAAGCTTTCTTT CASSLVFGWGAEAFF
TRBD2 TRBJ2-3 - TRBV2 TGTGCCAGCAGTGAAGCGCCTAGCGGCAACTTGGATACGCAGTATTTT CASSEAPSGNLDTQYF
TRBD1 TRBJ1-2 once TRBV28 TGTGCCAGCAGATCGGGACAGGAAAACTATGGCTACACCTTC CASRSGQENYGYTF
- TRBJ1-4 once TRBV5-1 TGCGCCAGCAGACAGGATTCTGAAAAACTGTTTTTT CASRQDSEKLFF
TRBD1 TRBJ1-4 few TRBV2 TGTGCCAGCAGTGAAAAGACAGGGAGAAAACTGTTTTTT CASSEKTGRKLFF
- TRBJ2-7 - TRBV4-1 TGCGCCAGCAGCCAAGGACTCGCCTACGAGCAGTACTTC CASSQGLAYEQYF
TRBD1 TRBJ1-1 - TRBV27 TGTGCCAGCAGTCCCCGGGGACAGGGAGGAAACACTGAAGCTTTCTTT CASSPRGQGGNTEAFF
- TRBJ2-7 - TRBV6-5 TGTGCCAGCGAGGATGTGGGGGCCGAGCAGTACTTC CASEDVGAEQYF
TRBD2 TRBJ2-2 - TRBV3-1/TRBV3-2 TGTGCCAGCAGCCAAGATGCTAGCGGGAGCGGGGAGCTGTTTTTT CASSQDASGSGELFF
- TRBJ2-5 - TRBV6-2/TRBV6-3 TGTGCCAGCAGTTACCCGGTCAGGGGCCCCGACAAAGAGACCCAGTACTTC CASSYPVRGPDKETQYF
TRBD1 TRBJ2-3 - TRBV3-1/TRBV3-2 TGTGCCAGCAGCCTAACTTTTACACAGGGGGCGAGCACAGATACGCAGTATTTT CASSLTFTQGASTDTQYF
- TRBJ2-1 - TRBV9 TGTGCCAGCAGCGTAGCCCAGCGGGACAATGAGCAGTTCTTC CASSVAQRDNEQFF
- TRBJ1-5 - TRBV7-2 TGTGCCAGCAGCCCCGAACAGGGAGGCAATCAGCCCCAGCATTTT CASSPEQGGNQPQHF
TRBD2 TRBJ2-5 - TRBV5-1 TGCGCCAGCACCCCGCCGGGACTAGCGGGAGGAGAGACCCAGTACTTC CASTPPGLAGGETQYF
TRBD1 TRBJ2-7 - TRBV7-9 TGTGCCAGCAGCCCATTGAGGGGGCCGAGCTCCTACGAGCAGTACTTC CASSPLRGPSSYEQYF
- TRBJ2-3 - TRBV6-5 TGTGCCAGCAGTCCCCGGGTGGGCACAGATACGCAGTATTTT CASSPRVGTDTQYF